This section outlines one T cell receptor (beta chain) sequence together with its context. Some clones are missing from TCRdb's copy, which holds only in-frame ones; the method was immunoSEQ multiplex PCR. Of approximately 200,000 clones in the sample, roughly 82% are singletons; the top ten hold approximately 10%. The data were taken from a study of blood T cell repertoires in COVID-19. Across the study: The United States, Italy and Spain were the sources of the acute and convalescent COVID-19 samples. PBMCs, B-cell-depleted T cells, or T cells provided the cDNA or gDNA that made up the material.

CDR1 and CDR2 (germline): SGHDT, YYEEEE. CDR3 size: 15 residues. Trimming cost V 0 bases and J 7 bases, with 13 bases left between them. This study enrolled people aged 18 to 89 from approximately 25 US geographic areas. Symptom resolution, clearance, or two negative PCRs marked donors in Cohort 3 as recovered. This receptor was taken from a man aged 35 to 55 who had recovered from COVID-19. Sequencing input: PBMCs or T cells enriched from blood (not recorded which). The genes are TRBV5-6 and TRBJ1-4; maybe TRBD1 (5 bases). CDR3 DNA sequence: TGTGCCAGCAGCTTGGCATCTGGGGCCGGTGAAAAACTGTTTTTT. Residues: CASSLASGAGEKLFF.